This T cell receptor beta chain emerged from a study of CD8 T cells in Susac syndrome. Random hexamers primed reverse transcription of about 0.5 to 1 ug RNA. TCRdb processed the immunoSEQ multiplex PCR reads anew with MiXCR; each CDR3 protein has one entry. This table has more than 150,000 distinct CDR3 sequences, roughly 94% appearing once. In germline, CDR1 is SQVTM, CDR2 ANQGSEA. V was shortened by 3 bases and J by 5 bases, with 16 bases between the two germline ends. The CDR3 covers 14 residues. This clonotype originated in a human donor in good health. This chain connects TRBV29-1 to TRBJ2-5; D is perhaps TRBD1 or TRBD2 (5 bases each). The sequenced sample consisted of CD4+ T cells from PBMCs. CDR3 sequence reads: CSVDQQGRGETQYF. As DNA, the CDR3 is TGCAGCGTTGACCAGCAGGGACGTGGTGAGACCCAGTACTTC.